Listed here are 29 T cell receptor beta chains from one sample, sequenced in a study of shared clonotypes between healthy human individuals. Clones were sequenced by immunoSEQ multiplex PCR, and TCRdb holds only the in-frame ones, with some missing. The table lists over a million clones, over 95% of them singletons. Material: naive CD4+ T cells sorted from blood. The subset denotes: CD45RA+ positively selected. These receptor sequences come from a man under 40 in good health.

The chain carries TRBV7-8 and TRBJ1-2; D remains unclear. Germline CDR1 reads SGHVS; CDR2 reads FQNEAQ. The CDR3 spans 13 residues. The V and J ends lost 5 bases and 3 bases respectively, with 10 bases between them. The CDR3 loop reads CASSPPGDYGYTF. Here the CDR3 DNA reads TGTGCCAGCAGCCCGCCTGGAGACTATGGCTACACCTTC.

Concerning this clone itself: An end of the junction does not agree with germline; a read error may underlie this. CDR3 loop: CASSGTSGSF. As DNA, the CDR3 is TGTGCCAGCAGTGGGACTAGCGGGAGTTTT. This chain links TRBV2 with TRBJ2-3; 13 bases line up with TRBD2. Germline values: CDR1 SNHLY, CDR2 FYNNEI. The CDR3 covers 10 residues. The variable domain in full, completed from reference TRBV2 and TRBJ2-3, reads EPEVTQTPSHQVTQMGQEVILRCVPISNHLYFYWYRQILGQKVEFLVSFYNNEISEKSEIFDDQFSVERPDGSNFTLKIRSTKLEDSAMYFCASSGTSGSFGPGTRLTVL.

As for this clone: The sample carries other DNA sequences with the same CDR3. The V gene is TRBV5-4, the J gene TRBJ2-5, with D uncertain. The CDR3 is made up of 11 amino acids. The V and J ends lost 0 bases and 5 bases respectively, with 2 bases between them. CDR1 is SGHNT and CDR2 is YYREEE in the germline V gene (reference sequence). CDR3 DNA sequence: TGTGCCAGCAGCTTGGATGAGACCCAGTACTTC. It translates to CASSLDETQYF.

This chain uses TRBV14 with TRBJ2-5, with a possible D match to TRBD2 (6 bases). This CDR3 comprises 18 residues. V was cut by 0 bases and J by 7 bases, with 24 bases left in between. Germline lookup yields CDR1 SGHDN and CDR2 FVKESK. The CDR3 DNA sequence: TGTGCCAGCAGCCAAGAGAGGTTGGGTCGGGACTGGGGTGCGACCCAGTACTTC. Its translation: CASSQERLGRDWGATQYF.

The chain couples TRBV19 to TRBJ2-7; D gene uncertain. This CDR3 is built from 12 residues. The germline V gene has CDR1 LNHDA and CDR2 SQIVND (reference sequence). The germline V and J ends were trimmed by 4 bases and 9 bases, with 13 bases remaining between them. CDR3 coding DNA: TGTGCCAGTAGTACCCCCTCCCGTGGGCAGTACTTC. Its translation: CASSTPSRGQYF.

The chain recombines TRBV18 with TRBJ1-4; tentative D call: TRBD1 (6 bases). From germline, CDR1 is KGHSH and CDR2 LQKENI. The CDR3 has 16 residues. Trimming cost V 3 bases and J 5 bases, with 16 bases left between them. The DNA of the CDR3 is TGTGCCAGCTCACCTCGGACAGCTCGGAAAAATGAAAAACTGTTTTTT. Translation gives CASSPRTARKNEKLFF.

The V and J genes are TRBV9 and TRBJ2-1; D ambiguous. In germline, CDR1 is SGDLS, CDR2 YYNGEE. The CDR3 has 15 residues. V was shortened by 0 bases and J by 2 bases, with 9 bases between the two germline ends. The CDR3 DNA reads TGTGCCAGCAGCGTAGCGGCGAGGACCTACAATGAGCAGTTCTTC. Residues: CASSVAARTYNEQFF. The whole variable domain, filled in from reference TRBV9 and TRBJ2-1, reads DSGVTQTPKHLITATGQRVTLRCSPRSGDLSVYWYQQSLDQGLQFLIQYYNGEERAKGNILERFSAQQFPDLHSELNLSSLELGDSALYFCASSVAARTYNEQFFGPGTRLTVL.

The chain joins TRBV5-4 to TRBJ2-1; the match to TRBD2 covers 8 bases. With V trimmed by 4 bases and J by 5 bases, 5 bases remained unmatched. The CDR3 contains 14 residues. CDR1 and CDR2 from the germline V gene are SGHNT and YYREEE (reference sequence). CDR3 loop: CASSIGTRDNEQFF. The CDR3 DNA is TGTGCCAGCAGCATAGGGACTAGAGACAATGAGCAGTTCTTC.

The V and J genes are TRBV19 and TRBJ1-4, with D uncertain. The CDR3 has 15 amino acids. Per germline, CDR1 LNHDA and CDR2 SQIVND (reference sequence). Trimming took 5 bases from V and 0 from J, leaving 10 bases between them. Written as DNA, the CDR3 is TGTGCCAGTAGTCGTGGCAAGGCAACTAATGAAAAACTGTTTTTT. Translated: CASSRGKATNEKLFF.

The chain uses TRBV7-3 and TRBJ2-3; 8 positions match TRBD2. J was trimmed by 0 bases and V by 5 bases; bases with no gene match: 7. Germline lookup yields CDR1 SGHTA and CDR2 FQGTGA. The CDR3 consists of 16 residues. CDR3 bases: TGTGCCAGCAGCCCGGGAGGGGCGCTGAGCACAGATACGCAGTATTTT. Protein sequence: CASSPGGALSTDTQYF.

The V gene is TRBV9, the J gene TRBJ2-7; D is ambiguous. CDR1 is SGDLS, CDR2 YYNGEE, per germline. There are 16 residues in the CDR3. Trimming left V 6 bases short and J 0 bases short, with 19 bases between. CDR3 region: CASTPSPRPSSYEQYF. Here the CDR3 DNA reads TGTGCCAGCACCCCAAGTCCCCGCCCGAGCTCCTACGAGCAGTACTTC.

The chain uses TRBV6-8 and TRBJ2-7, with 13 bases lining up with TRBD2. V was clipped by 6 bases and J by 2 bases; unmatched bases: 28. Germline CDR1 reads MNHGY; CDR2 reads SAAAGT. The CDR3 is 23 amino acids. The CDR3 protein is CASSGPTGTGSTSGRSTTYEQYF. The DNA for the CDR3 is TGTGCCAGCAGCGGTCCGACTGGGACAGGTTCGACTAGCGGGAGGTCCACCACCTACGAGCAGTACTTC.

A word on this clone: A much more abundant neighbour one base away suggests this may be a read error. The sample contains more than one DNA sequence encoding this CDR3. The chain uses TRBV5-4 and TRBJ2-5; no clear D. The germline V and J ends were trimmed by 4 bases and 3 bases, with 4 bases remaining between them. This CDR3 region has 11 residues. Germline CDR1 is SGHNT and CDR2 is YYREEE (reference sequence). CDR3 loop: CASSLEETQYF. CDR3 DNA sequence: TGTGCCAGCAGCCTAGAAGAGACCCAGTACTTC.

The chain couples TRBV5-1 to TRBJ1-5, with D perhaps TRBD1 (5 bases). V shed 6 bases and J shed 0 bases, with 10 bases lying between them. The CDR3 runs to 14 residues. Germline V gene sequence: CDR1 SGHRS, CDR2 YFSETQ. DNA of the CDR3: TGCGCCAGCAAGAGGGACTTTAGCAATCAGCCCCAGCATTTT. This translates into CASKRDFSNQPQHF. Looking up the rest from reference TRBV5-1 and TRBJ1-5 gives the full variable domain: KAGVTQTPRYLIKTRGQQVTLSCSPISGHRSVSWYQQTPGQGLQFLFEYFSETQRNKGNFPGRFSGRQFSNSRSEMNVSTLELGDSALYLCASKRDFSNQPQHFGDGTRLSIL.

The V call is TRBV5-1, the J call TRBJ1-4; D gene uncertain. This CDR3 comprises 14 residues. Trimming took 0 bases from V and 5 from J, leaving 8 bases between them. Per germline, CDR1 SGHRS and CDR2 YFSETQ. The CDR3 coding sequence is TGCGCCAGCAGCTTGGGGGTGGAGAATGAAAAACTGTTTTTT. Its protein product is CASSLGVENEKLFF.

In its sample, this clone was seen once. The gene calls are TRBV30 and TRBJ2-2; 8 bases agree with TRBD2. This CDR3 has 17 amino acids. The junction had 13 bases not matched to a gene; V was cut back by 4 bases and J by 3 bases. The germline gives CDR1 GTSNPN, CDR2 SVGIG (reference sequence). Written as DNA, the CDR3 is TGTGCCTGGATTCGAGCGGGAGAACTCCCAGACACCGGGGAGCTGTTTTTT. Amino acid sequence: CAWIRAGELPDTGELFF.

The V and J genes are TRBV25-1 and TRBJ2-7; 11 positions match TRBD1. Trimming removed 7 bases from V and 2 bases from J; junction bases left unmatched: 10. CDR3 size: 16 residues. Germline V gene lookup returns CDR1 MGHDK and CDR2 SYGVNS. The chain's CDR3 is CASTNRGGQGAYEQYF. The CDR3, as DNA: TGTGCCAGCACCAATCGCGGGGGACAGGGGGCCTACGAGCAGTACTTC.

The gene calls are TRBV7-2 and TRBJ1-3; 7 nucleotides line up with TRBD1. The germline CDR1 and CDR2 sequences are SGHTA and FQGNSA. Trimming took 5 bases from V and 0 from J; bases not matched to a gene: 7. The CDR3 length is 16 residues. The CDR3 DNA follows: TGTGCCAGCAGCCTTTGGGACAGAAGCTCTGGAAACACCATATATTTT. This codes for CASSLWDRSSGNTIYF.

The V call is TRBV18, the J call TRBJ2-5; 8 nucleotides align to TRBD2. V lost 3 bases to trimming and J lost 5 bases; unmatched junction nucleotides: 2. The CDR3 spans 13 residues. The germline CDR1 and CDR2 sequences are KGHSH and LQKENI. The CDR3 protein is CASSPQREETQYF. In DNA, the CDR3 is TGTGCCAGCTCACCTCAGCGGGAGGAGACCCAGTACTTC.

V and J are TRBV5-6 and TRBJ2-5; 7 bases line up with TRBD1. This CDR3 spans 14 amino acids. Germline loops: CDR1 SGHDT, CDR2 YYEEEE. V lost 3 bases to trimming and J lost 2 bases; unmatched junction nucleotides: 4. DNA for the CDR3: TGTGCCAGCAGCTGGGGACAGCTACAAGAGACCCAGTACTTC. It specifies CASSWGQLQETQYF.

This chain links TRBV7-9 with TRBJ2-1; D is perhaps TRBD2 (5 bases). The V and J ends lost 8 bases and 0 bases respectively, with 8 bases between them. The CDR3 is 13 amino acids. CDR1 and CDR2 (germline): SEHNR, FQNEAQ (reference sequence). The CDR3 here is CASGRSSYNEQFF. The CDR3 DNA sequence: TGTGCCAGCGGGAGAAGCTCCTACAATGAGCAGTTCTTC.

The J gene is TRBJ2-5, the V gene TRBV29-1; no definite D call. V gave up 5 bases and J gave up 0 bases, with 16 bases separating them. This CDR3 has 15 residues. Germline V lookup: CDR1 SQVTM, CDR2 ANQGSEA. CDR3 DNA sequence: TGCAGCGTTTCCCCCCCTGGACGGTACCAAGAGACCCAGTACTTC. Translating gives CSVSPPGRYQETQYF.

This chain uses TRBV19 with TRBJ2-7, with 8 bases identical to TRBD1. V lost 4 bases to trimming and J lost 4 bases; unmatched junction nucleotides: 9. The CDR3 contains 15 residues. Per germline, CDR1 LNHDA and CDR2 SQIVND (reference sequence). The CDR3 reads CASSNHRDRIYEQYF. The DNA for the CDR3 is TGTGCCAGTAGTAACCACCGGGACAGGATATACGAGCAGTACTTC.

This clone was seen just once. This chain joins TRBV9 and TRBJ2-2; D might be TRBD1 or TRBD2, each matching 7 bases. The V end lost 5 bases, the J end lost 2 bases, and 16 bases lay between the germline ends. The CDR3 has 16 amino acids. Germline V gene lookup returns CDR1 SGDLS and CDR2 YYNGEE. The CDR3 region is CASSARGRANTGELFF. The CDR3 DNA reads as TGTGCCAGCAGTGCCAGGGGGAGGGCCAACACCGGGGAGCTGTTTTTT.

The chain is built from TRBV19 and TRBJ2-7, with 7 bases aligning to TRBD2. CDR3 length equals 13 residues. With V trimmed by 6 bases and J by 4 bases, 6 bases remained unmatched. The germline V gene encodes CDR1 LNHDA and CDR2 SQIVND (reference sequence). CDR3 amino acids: CASREGGSYEQYF. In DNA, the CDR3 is TGTGCCAGTAGGGAGGGAGGGTCGTACGAGCAGTACTTC.

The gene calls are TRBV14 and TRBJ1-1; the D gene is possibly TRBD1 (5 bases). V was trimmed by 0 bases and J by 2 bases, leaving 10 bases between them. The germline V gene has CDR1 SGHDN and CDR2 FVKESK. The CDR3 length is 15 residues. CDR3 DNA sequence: TGTGCCAGCAGCCAAGACCCTACAGGTAACACTGAAGCTTTCTTT. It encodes CASSQDPTGNTEAFF.

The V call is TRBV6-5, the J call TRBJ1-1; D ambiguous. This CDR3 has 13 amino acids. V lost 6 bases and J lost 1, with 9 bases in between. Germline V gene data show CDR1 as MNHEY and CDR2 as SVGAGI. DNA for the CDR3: TGTGCCAGCAGGATAGTCCGGAACACTGAAGCTTTCTTT. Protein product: CASRIVRNTEAFF.

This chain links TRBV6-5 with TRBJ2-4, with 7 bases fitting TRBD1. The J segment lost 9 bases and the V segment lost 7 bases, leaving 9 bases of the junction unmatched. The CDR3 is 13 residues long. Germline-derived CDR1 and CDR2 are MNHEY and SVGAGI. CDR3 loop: CASTRQGGSIQYF. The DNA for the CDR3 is TGTGCCAGCACCCGACAGGGTGGAAGCATTCAGTACTTC.

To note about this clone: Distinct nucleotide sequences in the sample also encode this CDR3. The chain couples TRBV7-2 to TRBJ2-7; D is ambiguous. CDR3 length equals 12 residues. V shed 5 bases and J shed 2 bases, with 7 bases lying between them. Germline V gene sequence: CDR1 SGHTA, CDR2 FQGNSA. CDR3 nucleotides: TGTGCCAGCAGCACCCGACCCTACGAGCAGTACTTC. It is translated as CASSTRPYEQYF. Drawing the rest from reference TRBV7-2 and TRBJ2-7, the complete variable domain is GAGVSQSPSNKVTEKGKDVELRCDPISGHTALYWYRQSLGQGLEFLIYFQGNSAPDKSGLPSDRFSAERTGGSVSTLTIQRTQQEDSAVYLCASSTRPYEQYFGPGTRLTVT.